The clone carrying this T cell receptor (beta chain) was detected only a few times. Its antigen is as yet unknown. This sample stems from a study of blood T cells in healthy people across ages. General study findings and limits: Per-million-T-cell TCR beta diversity fell roughly linearly with age.

Per germline, CDR1 SEHNR and CDR2 FQNEAQ (reference sequence). This CDR3 has 11 amino acids. The ends were cut back, 8 bases at V and 7 bases at J, with 8 bases in the middle. Using a J-beta primer mix together with a sample-barcoded 5' primer, a second PCR was run for roughly 7 to 11 cycles. TCRdb reprocessed the 5' RACE reads via MiXCR and lists one record per CDR3 protein. This sample carries some 1,800,000 distinct CDR3 sequences, about two fifths of them seen once, and the ten largest clones take roughly 23%. This clonotype originated in a human donor in good health. The gene calls are TRBV7-9 and TRBJ2-2; no clear D gene. Sequenced: blood. The CDR3 DNA is TGTGCCAGCCGACGTGGCGGGGAGCTGTTTTTT. Encoded protein: CASRRGGELFF.